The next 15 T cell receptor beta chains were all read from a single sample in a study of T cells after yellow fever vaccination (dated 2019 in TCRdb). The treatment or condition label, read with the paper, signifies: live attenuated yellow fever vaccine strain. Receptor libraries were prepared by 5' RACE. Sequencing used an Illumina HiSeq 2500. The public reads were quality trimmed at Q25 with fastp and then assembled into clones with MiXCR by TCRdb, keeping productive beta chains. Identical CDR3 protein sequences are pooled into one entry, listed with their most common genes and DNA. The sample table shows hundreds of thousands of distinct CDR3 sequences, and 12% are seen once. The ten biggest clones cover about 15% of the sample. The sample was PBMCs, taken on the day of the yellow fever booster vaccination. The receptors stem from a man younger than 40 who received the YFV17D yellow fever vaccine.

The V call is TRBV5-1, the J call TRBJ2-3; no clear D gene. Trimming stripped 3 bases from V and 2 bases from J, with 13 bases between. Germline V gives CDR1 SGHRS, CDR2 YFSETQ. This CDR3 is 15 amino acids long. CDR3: CASSYQIRYTDTQYF. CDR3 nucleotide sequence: TGCGCCAGCAGCTACCAGATTCGTTACACAGATACGCAGTATTTT.

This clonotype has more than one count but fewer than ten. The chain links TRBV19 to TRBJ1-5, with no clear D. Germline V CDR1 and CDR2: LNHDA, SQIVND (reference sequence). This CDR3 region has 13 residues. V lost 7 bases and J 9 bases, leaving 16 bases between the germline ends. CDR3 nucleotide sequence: TGTGCCAGTACCCTCATTGCGCCGGGGCCCCAGCATTTT. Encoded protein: CASTLIAPGPQHF.

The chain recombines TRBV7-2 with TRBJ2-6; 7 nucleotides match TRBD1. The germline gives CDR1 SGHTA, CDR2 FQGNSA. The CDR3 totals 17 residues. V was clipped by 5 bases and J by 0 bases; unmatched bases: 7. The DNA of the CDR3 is TGTGCCAGCAGCAAGGGACAGCATAACTCTGGGGCCAACGTCCTGACTTTC. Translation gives CASSKGQHNSGANVLTF.

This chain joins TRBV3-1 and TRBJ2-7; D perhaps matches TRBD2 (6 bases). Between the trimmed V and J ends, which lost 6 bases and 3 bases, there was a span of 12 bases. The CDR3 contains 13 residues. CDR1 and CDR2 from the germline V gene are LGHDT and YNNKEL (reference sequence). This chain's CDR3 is CASSQISGYEQYF. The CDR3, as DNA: TGTGCCAGCAGTCAAATTAGCGGCTACGAGCAGTACTTC.

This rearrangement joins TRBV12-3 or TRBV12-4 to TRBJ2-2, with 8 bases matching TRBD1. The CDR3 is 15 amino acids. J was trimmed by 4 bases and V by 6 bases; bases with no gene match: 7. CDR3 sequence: CASRRTGPGTGELFF. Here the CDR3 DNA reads TGTGCCAGCAGGCGGACAGGGCCGGGCACCGGGGAGCTGTTTTTT.

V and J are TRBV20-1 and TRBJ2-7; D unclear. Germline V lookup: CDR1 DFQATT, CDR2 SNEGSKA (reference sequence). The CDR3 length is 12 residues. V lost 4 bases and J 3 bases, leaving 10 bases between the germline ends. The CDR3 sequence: CSANVRLYEQYF. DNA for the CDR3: TGCAGTGCTAATGTACGACTCTACGAGCAGTACTTC.

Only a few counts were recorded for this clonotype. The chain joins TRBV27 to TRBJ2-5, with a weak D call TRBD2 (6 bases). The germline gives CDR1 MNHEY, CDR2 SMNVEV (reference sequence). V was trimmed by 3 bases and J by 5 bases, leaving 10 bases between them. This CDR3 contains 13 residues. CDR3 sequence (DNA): TGTGCCAGCAGTTTGCGGGGTTGGGAGACCCAGTACTTC. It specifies CASSLRGWETQYF.

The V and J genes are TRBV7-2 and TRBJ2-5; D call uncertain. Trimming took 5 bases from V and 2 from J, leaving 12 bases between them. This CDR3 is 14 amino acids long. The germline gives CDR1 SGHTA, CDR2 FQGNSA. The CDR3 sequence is CASSALGGQETQYF. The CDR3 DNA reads TGTGCCAGCAGCGCCCTCGGCGGTCAAGAGACCCAGTACTTC. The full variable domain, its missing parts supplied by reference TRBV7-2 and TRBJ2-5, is GAGVSQSPSNKVTEKGKDVELRCDPISGHTALYWYRQSLGQGLEFLIYFQGNSAPDKSGLPSDRFSAERTGGSVSTLTIQRTQQEDSAVYLCASSALGGQETQYFGPGTRLLVL.

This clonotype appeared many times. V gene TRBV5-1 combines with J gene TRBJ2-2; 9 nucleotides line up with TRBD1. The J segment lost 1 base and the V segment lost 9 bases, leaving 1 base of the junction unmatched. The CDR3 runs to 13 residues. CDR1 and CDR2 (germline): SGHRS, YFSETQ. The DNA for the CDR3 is TGCGCCACGGGACAGGGGAACACCGGGGAGCTGTTTTTT. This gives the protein CATGQGNTGELFF. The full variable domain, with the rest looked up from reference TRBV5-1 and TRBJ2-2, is KAGVTQTPRYLIKTRGQQVTLSCSPISGHRSVSWYQQTPGQGLQFLFEYFSETQRNKGNFPGRFSGRQFSNSRSEMNVSTLELGDSALYLCATGQGNTGELFFGEGSRLTVL.

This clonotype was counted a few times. The CDR3 reads CASSYDRGTYNEQFF. The CDR3 region has the DNA TGTGCCAGCAGTTACGACAGGGGAACCTACAATGAGCAGTTCTTC. This chain joins TRBV6-2 or TRBV6-3 and TRBJ2-1, with 8 bases lining up with TRBD1. CDR1 MNHEY and CDR2 SVGEGT come from the germline V gene. The ends lost 2 bases at V and 2 bases at J; junction bases unmatched: 2. This CDR3 is 15 amino acids long.

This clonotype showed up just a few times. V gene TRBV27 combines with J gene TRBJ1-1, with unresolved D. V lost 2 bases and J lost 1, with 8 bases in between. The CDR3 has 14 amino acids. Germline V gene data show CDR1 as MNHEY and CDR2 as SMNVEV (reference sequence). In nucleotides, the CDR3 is TGTGCCAGCAGTTTAAGTTCCGCGAACACTGAAGCTTTCTTT. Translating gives CASSLSSANTEAFF.

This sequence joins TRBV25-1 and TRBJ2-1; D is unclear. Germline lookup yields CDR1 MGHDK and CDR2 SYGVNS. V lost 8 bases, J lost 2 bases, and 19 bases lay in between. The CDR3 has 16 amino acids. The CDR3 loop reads CASATFSYPAYNEQFF. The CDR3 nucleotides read TGTGCCAGCGCTACCTTCTCCTATCCCGCCTACAATGAGCAGTTCTTC.

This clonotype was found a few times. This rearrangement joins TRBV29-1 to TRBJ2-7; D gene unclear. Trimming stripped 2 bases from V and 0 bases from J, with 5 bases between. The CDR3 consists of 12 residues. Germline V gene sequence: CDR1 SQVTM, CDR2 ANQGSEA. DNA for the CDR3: TGCAGCGTTGAAACTGGCTCCTACGAGCAGTACTTC. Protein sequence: CSVETGSYEQYF.

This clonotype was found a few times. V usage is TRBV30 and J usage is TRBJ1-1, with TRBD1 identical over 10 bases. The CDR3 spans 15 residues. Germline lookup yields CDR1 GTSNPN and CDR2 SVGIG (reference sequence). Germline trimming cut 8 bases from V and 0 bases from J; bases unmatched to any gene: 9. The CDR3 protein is CALTDRGILNTEAFF. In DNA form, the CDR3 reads TGTGCCCTTACGGACAGGGGGATTTTGAACACTGAAGCTTTCTTT.

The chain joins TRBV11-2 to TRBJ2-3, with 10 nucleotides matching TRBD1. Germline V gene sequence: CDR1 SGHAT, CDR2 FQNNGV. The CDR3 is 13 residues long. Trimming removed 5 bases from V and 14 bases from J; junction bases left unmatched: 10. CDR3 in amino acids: CASSARDRGELYF. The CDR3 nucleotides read TGTGCCAGCAGCGCCCGGGACAGGGGAGAGTTGTATTTT.